This passage covers 14 T cell receptor beta chains from one sample sequenced in a study of T cells in Graves' hyperthyroidism and ophthalmopathy. The source material, RNA transcripts, was used to amplify TCR beta CDR3 regions. Carried out on the TCR CDR3, a first-round RT-PCR used the HTBI primer set. TCRdb reprocessed the multiplex PCR reads via MiXCR and lists one record per CDR3 protein. The sample has 350,000 to 450,000 distinct CDR3 sequences; 11% to 15% are singletons. Sequencing was done on a sample of blood. The receptors were sampled from a man aged 45-65 years with Graves' ophthalmopathy.

This clonotype was counted at least ten times. The V call is TRBV5-5, the J call TRBJ2-7; 9 bases fit TRBD1. Germline V CDR1 and CDR2: SGHKS, YYEKEE (reference sequence). The length of the CDR3 is 16 residues. Trimming at V came to 4 bases and at J to 3 bases, leaving 11 bases not matched to a gene. CDR3 protein: CASSLGSPGQGYEQYF. DNA for the CDR3: TGTGCCAGCAGCCTAGGTTCACCGGGACAGGGCTACGAGCAGTACTTC.

V gene TRBV20-1 combines with J gene TRBJ2-1; a weak D match, TRBD1 (5 bases). From germline, CDR1 is DFQATT and CDR2 SNEGSKA (reference sequence). V lost 1 base and J 8 bases, leaving 9 bases between the germline ends. The CDR3 totals 12 residues. The CDR3 DNA is TGCAGTGCTAGAGGTCAAGGGGATGAGCAGTTCTTC. This sequence encodes CSARGQGDEQFF.

This clonotype was observed at least ten times. The chain is built from TRBV12-3 or TRBV12-4 and TRBJ2-7; tentative D call: TRBD2 (5 bases). Trimming left V 3 bases short and J 4 bases short, with 16 bases between. The CDR3 is 15 amino acids. CDR3 loop: CASSFSAEDMYEQYF. In DNA, the CDR3 is TGTGCCAGCAGTTTTAGCGCCGAAGATATGTACGAGCAGTACTTC.

The chain couples TRBV6-1 to TRBJ1-1; TRBD1 is a possible D gene (6 bases). This CDR3 spans 13 amino acids. V dropped 3 bases and J dropped 5 bases, with 10 bases sitting between them. CDR1 is MNHNS, CDR2 SASEGT, per germline. The CDR3, as DNA: TGTGCCAGCAGTGATACAGGGTTTACTGAAGCTTTCTTT. Translation gives CASSDTGFTEAFF.

This clonotype was recorded a few times. The CDR3 DNA reads TGTGCCAGTTCCCCTCTGGCGGGAGTGCACAACGAGCAGTACTTC. Protein: CASSPLAGVHNEQYF. V and J are TRBV19 and TRBJ2-7, with 7 bases fitting TRBD2. The CDR3 is 15 amino acids. The junction had 15 bases not matched to a gene; V was cut back by 8 bases and J by 5 bases. Germline CDR1 and CDR2: LNHDA and SQIVND (reference sequence).

This clonotype came up a few times. The chain joins TRBV20-1 to TRBJ2-1; maybe TRBD2 (5 bases). V gave up 0 bases and J gave up 2 bases, with 11 bases separating them. The CDR3 is 15 amino acids. Germline V gene lookup returns CDR1 DFQATT and CDR2 SNEGSKA (reference sequence). The chain's CDR3 is CSAREAKRTYNEQFF. The CDR3 DNA reads as TGCAGTGCTAGAGAAGCGAAGCGGACCTACAATGAGCAGTTCTTC.

The chain uses TRBV6-2 or TRBV6-3 and TRBJ1-5; D is ambiguous. This CDR3 has 14 residues. The V gene lost 2 bases and the J gene lost 2 bases, with 7 bases spanning the gap. Germline V CDR1 and CDR2: MNHEY, SVGEGT. CDR3 DNA sequence: TGTGCCAGCAGTTACAGGAGGGGCAATCAGCCCCAGCATTTT. It yields the protein CASSYRRGNQPQHF.

This clonotype was seen repeatedly, ten times or more. This chain joins TRBV4-1 and TRBJ2-5, with TRBD2 matching 7 bases. Trimming took 1 base from V and 4 from J; bases not matched to a gene: 6. This CDR3 has 15 residues. The germline gives CDR1 MGHRA, CDR2 YSYEKL. The CDR3 loop reads CASSQAQREGETQYF. Here the CDR3 DNA reads TGCGCCAGCAGCCAAGCCCAGCGGGAAGGAGAGACCCAGTACTTC.

This clonotype was seen ten or more times. A much larger clone lies a single base off, so this may be a read error. This chain uses TRBV5-1 with TRBJ2-3; 7 bases line up with TRBD1. V was clipped by 4 bases and J by 1 base; unmatched bases: 3. Germline-derived CDR1 and CDR2 are SGHRS and YFSETQ. The CDR3 is made up of 14 amino acids. This chain's CDR3 is CASSIGQGTDTQYF. The CDR3 nucleotides are TGCGCCAGCAGCATCGGACAGGGCACAGATACGCAGTATTTT.

The chain couples TRBV27 to TRBJ2-5; possibly TRBD2 for D (8 bases). Per the germline V gene, CDR1 is MNHEY and CDR2 is SMNVEV (reference sequence). There are 15 residues in the CDR3. Between the trimmed V and J ends, which lost 4 bases and 5 bases, there was a span of 17 bases. DNA for the CDR3: TGTGCCAGCAGTTCCCGACAGGGCGGGGGGGAGACCCAGTACTTC. Translation gives CASSSRQGGGETQYF.

This clonotype was seen at least ten times. The rearrangement uses TRBV28 and TRBJ2-1; no clear D. V lost 2 bases to trimming and J lost 13 bases, with 15 bases between them. Germline V gene sequence: CDR1 MDHEN, CDR2 SYDVKM. CDR3 length: 13 amino acids. CDR3 loop: CASSLTGRKVQFF. CDR3 DNA: TGTGCCAGCAGTTTAACGGGTCGAAAGGTACAGTTCTTC.

The chain combines TRBV6-5 with TRBJ2-3; TRBD2 is a possible D gene (6 bases). V was trimmed by 3 bases and J by 2 bases, leaving 15 bases between them. This CDR3 spans 16 amino acids. Per germline, CDR1 MNHEY and CDR2 SVGAGI. The CDR3 sequence: CASSYMGGGTTDTQYF. DNA for the CDR3: TGTGCCAGCAGTTATATGGGGGGAGGAACCACAGATACGCAGTATTTT.

In this sample, this clonotype turned up many times. The chain links TRBV6-2 or TRBV6-3 to TRBJ2-7; D call uncertain. Per germline, CDR1 MNHEY and CDR2 SVGEGT. Trimming took off 4 bases at V and 3 bases at J, with 7 bases between the two ends. The CDR3 spans 12 residues. Here the CDR3 reads CASSWALYEQYF. The CDR3 coding sequence is TGTGCCAGCAGTTGGGCCCTCTACGAGCAGTACTTC.

The chain employs TRBV4-1 and TRBJ1-5; 10 positions agree with TRBD1. The CDR3 loop spans 18 amino acids. V shed 4 bases and J 1 base; nucleotides not matched to a gene: 10. Germline V lookup: CDR1 MGHRA, CDR2 YSYEKL. CDR3 amino acids: CASSPDPGQGKSNQPQHF. In DNA form, the CDR3 reads TGCGCCAGCAGCCCTGACCCGGGACAGGGGAAGAGCAATCAGCCCCAGCATTTT.